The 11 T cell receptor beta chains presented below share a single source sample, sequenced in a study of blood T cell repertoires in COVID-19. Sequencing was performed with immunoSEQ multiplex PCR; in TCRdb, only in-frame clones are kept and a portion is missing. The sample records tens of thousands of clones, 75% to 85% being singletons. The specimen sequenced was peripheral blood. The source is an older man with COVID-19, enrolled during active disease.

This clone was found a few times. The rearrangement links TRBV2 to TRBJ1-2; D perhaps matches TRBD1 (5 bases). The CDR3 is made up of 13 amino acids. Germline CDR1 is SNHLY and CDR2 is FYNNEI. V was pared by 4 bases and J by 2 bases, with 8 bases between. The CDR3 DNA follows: TGTGCCAGCAGTGGGGGCCAGAACTATGGCTACACCTTC. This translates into CASSGGQNYGYTF.

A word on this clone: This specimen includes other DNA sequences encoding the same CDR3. This chain's CDR3 is CASSERTGRNEQYF. DNA for the CDR3: TGTGCCAGCAGTGAAAGGACAGGGAGGAACGAGCAGTACTTC. This chain links TRBV2 with TRBJ2-7; 8 positions agree with TRBD1. J was trimmed by 5 bases and V by 2 bases; bases with no gene match: 5. The germline gives CDR1 SNHLY, CDR2 FYNNEI. The CDR3 has 14 residues.

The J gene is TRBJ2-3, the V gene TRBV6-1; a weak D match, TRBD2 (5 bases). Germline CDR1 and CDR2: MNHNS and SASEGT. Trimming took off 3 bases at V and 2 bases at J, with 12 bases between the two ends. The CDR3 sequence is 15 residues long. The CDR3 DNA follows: TGTGCCAGCAGTGAGGACGGAGGTCTCACAGATACGCAGTATTTT. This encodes CASSEDGGLTDTQYF.

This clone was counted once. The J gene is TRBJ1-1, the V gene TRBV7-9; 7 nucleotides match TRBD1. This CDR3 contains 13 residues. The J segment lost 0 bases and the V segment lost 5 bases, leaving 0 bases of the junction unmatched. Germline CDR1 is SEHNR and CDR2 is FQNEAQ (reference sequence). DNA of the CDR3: TGTGCCAGCAGCGGGACAGTGAACACTGAAGCTTTCTTT. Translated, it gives CASSGTVNTEAFF.

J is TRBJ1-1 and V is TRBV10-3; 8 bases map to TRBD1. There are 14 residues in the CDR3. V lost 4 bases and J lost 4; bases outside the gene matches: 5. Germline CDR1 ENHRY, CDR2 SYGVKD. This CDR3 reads CAISGTGSATEAFF. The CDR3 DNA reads TGTGCCATCAGTGGGACAGGGAGTGCCACTGAAGCTTTCTTT.

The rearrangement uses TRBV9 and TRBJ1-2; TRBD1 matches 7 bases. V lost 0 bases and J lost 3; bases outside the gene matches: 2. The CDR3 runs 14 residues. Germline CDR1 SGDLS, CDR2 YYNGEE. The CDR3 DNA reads TGTGCCAGCAGCGTAGTGGGGACAGACTATGGCTACACCTTC. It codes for CASSVVGTDYGYTF. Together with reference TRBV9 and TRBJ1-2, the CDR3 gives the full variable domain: DSGVTQTPKHLITATGQRVTLRCSPRSGDLSVYWYQQSLDQGLQFLIQYYNGEERAKGNILERFSAQQFPDLHSELNLSSLELGDSALYFCASSVVGTDYGYTFGSGTRLTVV.

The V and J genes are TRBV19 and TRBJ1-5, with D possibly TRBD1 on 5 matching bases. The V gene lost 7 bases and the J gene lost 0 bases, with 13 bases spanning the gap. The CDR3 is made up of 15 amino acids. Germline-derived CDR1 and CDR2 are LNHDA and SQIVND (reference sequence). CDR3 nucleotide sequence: TGTGCCAGTAACTCCAGGGCCTATAGCAATCAGCCCCAGCATTTT. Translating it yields CASNSRAYSNQPQHF.

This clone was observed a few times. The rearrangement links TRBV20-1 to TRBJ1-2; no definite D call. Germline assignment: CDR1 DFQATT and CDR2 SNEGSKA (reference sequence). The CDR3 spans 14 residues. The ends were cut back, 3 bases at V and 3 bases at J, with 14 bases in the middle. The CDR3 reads CSASGVSGHYGYTF. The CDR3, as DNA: TGCAGTGCTAGTGGGGTGTCGGGTCACTATGGCTACACCTTC.

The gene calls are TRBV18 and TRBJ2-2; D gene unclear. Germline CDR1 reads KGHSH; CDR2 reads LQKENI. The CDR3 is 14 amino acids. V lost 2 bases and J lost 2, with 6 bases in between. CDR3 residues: CASSPLQNTGELFF. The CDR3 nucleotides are TGTGCCAGCTCACCATTACAAAACACCGGGGAGCTGTTTTTT.

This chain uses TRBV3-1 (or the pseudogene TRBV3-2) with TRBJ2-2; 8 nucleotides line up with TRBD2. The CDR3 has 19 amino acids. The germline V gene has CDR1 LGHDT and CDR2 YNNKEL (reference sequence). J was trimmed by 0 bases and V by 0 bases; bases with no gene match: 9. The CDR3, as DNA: TGTGCCAGCAGCCAAGATCAGCGGACTAGCACCACGAACACCGGGGAGCTGTTTTTT. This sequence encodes CASSQDQRTSTTNTGELFF.

The CDR3 region is CATSTGDFGAGELFF. CDR3 bases: TGTGCCACCAGTACAGGGGATTTTGGGGCCGGGGAGCTGTTTTTT. The V and J genes are TRBV15 and TRBJ2-2, with 7 bases fitting TRBD1. The germline V gene has CDR1 LNHNV and CDR2 YYDKDF (reference sequence). The CDR3 extends over 15 amino acids. V lost 6 bases to trimming and J lost 6 bases; unmatched junction nucleotides: 10.